What follows describes a single T cell receptor (beta chain). As yet, its antigen is unknown. One end of the junction does not line up with germline, which may come from a read error. This PCR relied on a set of 60 Vbeta primers and 13 Jbeta primers. The protocol was immunoSEQ multiplex PCR, while the TCRdb copy is restricted to in-frame clones and leaves out a portion. The sample holds about 190,000 clones, 83% seen once. These data belong to a study of cytomegalovirus exposure and HLA in healthy donors. Study-wide findings and caveats: It was approximately 160 TCR beta chains that were listed as cytomegalovirus-associated.

The clonotype comes from a middle-aged man in good health and CMV-seropositive. The sample was PBMCs.

CDR3 in DNA: TGTGCCACCACAGGAGACCTGGGTGCCAACGGCCTGACTTTC. Its translation: CATTGDLGANGLTF. This chain joins TRBV2 and TRBJ2-6; possible D gene TRBD1, 5 bases. The CDR3 covers 14 residues. Looked up from germline, CDR1 is SNHLY and CDR2 is FYNNEI. Combining the CDR3 with reference TRBV2 and TRBJ2-6 gives the whole variable domain EPEVTQTPSHQVTQMGQEVILRCVPISNHLYFYWYRQILGQKVEFLVSFYNNEISEKSEIFDDQFSVERPDGSNFTLKIRSTKLEDSAMYFCATTGDLGANGLTFGAGSRLTVL.